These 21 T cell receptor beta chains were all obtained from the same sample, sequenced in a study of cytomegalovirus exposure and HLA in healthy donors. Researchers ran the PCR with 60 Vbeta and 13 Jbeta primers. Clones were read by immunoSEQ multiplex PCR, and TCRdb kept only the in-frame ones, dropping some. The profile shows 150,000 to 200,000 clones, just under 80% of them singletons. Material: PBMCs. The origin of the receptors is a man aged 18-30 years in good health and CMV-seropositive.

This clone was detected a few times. In DNA, the CDR3 is TGTGCCAGCAGCTTAGCGCCTACAAGGAGATTGGCAGATACGCAGTATTTT. Amino acid sequence: CASSLAPTRRLADTQYF. The gene calls are TRBV7-9 and TRBJ2-3; no reliable D call. The V end was cut by 0 bases, the J end by 4 bases, with 17 bases between. The CDR3 consists of 17 residues. Looked up from germline, CDR1 is SEHNR and CDR2 is FQNEAQ (reference sequence).

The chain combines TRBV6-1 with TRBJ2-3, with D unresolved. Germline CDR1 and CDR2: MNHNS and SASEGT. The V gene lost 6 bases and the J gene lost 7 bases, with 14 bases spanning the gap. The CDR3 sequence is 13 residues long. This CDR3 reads CASRDTGSHTQYF. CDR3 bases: TGTGCCAGCAGGGATACCGGGTCCCATACGCAGTATTTT.

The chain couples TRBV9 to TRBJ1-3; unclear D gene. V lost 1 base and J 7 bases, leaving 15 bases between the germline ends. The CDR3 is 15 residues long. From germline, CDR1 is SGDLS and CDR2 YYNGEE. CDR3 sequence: CASSVSSGRANTIYF. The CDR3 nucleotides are TGTGCCAGCAGCGTATCGTCGGGGAGGGCGAACACCATATATTTT.

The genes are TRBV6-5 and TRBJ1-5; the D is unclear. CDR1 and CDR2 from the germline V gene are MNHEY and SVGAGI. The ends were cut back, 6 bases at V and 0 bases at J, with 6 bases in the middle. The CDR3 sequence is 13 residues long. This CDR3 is CASRRDSNQPQHF. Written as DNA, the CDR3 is TGTGCCAGCAGACGAGATAGCAATCAGCCCCAGCATTTT.

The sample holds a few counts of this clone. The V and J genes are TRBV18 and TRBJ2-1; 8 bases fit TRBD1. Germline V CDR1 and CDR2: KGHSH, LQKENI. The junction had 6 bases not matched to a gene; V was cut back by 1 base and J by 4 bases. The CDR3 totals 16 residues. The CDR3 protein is CASSPRIGTGYNEQFF. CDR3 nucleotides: TGTGCCAGCTCACCACGCATCGGGACAGGTTACAATGAGCAGTTCTTC. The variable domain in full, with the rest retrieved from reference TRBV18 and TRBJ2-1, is NAGVMQNPRHLVRRRGQEARLRCSPMKGHSHVYWYRQLPEEGLKFMVYLQKENIIDESGMPKERFSAEFPKEGPSILRIQQVVRGDSAAYFCASSPRIGTGYNEQFFGPGTRLTVL.

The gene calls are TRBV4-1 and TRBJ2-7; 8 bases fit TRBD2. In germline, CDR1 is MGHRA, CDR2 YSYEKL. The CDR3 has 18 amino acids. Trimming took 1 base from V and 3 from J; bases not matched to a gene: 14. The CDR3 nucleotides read TGCGCCAGCAGCCAAGTAATCCCCCGGGCGGGAGGTTTCTACGAGCAGTACTTC. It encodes CASSQVIPRAGGFYEQYF.

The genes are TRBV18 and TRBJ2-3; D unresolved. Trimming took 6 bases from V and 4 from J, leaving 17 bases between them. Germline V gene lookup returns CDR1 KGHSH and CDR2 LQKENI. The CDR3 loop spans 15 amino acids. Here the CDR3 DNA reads TGTGCCAGCTCCCGCGTCAATCCGCCGGCAGATACGCAGTATTTT. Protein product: CASSRVNPPADTQYF.

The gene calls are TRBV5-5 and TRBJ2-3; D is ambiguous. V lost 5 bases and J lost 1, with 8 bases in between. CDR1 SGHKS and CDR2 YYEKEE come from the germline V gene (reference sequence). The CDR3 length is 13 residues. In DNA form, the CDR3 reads TGTGCCAGCAGGCCCGGTGGCACAGATACGCAGTATTTT. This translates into CASRPGGTDTQYF.

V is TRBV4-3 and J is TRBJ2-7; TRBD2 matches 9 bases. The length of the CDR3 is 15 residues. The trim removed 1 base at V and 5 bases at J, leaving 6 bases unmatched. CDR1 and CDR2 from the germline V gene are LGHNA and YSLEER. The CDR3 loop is CASSQAVLAGNEQYF. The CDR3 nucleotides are TGCGCCAGCAGCCAAGCTGTGCTAGCGGGAAACGAGCAGTACTTC.

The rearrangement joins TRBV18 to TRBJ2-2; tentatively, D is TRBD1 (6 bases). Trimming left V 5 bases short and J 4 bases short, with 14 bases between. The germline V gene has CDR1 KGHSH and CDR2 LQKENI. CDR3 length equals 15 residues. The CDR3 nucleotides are TGTGCCAGCTCAGGAGGACAGTCTCTCACCGGGGAGCTGTTTTTT. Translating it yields CASSGGQSLTGELFF.

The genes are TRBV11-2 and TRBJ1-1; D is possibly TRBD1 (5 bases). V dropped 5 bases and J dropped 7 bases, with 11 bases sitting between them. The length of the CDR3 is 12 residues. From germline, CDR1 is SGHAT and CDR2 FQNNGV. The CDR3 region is CASSPTGGEAFF. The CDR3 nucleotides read TGTGCCAGCAGCCCAACCGGGGGTGAAGCTTTCTTT.

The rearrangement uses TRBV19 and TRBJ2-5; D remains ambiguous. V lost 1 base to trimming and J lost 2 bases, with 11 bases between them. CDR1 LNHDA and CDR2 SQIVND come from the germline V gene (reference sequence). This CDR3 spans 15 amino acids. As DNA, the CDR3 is TGTGCCAGTAGTATAGTTGGTAGTTTACAAGAGACCCAGTACTTC. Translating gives CASSIVGSLQETQYF.

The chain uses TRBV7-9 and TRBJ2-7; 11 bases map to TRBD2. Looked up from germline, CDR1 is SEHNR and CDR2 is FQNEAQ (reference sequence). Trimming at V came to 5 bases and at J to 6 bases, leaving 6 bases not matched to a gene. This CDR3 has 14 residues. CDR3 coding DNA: TGTGCCAGCAGCCGAACTAGCGGGAGAGGCGAGCAGTACTTC. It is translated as CASSRTSGRGEQYF.

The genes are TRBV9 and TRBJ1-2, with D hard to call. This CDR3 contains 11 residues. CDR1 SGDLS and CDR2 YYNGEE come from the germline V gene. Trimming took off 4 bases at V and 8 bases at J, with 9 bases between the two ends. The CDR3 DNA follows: TGTGCCAGCAGCTCAATGACAGGCTACACCTTC. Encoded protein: CASSSMTGYTF.

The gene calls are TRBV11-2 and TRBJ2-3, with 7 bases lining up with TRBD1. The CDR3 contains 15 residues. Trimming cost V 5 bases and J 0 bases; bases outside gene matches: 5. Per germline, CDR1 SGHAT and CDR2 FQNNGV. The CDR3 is CASSRWTGSTDTQYF. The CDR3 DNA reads TGTGCCAGCAGCCGATGGACAGGTAGCACAGATACGCAGTATTTT.

Here the CDR3 DNA reads TGTGCAAGTCGCTTAGAGAAAGGACAGGGCCCCCCCTACGAGCAGTACTTC. Amino acid sequence: CASRLEKGQGPPYEQYF. V gene TRBV12-2 combines with J gene TRBJ2-7; the table's D call, TRBD1, has no DNA check behind it. TRBV12-2 is assigned pseudogene status. The CDR3 is 17 residues long.

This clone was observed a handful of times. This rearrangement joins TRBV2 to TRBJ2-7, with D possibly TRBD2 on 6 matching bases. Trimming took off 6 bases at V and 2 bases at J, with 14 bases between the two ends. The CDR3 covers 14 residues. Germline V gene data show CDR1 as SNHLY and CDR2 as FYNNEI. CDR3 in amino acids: CASRGGGIAYEQYF. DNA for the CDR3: TGTGCCAGCAGAGGTGGCGGGATAGCCTACGAGCAGTACTTC.

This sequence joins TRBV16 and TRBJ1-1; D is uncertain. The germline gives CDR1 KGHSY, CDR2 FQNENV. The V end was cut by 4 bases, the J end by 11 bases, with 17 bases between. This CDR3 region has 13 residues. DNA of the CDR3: TGTGCCAGCAGCCCCTCTTTAAACGGGTACGCTTTCTTT. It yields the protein CASSPSLNGYAFF.

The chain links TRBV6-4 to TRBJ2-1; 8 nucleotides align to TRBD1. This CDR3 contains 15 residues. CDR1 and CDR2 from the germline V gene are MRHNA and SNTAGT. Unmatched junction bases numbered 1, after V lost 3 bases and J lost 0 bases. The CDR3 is CASSDGQGSYNEQFF. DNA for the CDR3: TGTGCCAGCAGTGATGGACAGGGCTCCTACAATGAGCAGTTCTTC.

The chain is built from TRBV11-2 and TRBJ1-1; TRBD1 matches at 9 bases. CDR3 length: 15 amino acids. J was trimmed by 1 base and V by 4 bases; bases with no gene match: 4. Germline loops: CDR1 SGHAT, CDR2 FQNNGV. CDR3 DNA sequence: TGTGCCAGCAGCTCGCCGGACAGGGGGAACACTGAAGCTTTCTTT. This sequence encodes CASSSPDRGNTEAFF.

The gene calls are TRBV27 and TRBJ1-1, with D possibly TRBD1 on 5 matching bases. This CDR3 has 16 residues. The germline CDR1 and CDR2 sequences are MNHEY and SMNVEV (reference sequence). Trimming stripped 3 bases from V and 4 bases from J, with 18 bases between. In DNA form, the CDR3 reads TGTGCCAGCAGTTTTGTCCGGGGGACCGGGGTCACTGAAGCTTTCTTT. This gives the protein CASSFVRGTGVTEAFF.